This T cell receptor (beta chain) was sequenced in a study of blood T cell repertoires in COVID-19. Across the whole study: COVID-19 samples, acute and convalescent, were from the United States, Italy and Spain. T cells, B-cell-depleted T cells, or PBMCs provided the cDNA or gDNA that served as material.

CDR3 size: 15 residues. Per germline, CDR1 SGHVS and CDR2 FQNEAQ. Trimming cost V 2 bases and J 9 bases; bases outside gene matches: 6. Original analysis: Scientists estimated how many nucleated cells there were by amplifying reference gene primers. Method: immunoSEQ multiplex PCR; TCRdb's copy keeps in-frame clones and lacks some. The V and J calls and the clone size are those of that table, but D and trimming were determined from the DNA. This table has about 59,000 clones, around 80% appearing once. Sequencing used peripheral blood. The receptor was derived from a woman in her 70s with acute or convalescent COVID-19. This chain uses TRBV7-8 with TRBJ1-6, with 8 bases matching TRBD1. CDR3 in amino acids: CASSLIQGGLSPLHF. DNA for the CDR3: TGTGCCAGCAGCTTAATACAGGGGGGACTTTCACCCCTCCACTTT.